This is a list of T cell receptor beta chains from one sample in a study of T cells in Graves' hyperthyroidism and ophthalmopathy. TCRdb reprocessed the multiplex PCR reads via MiXCR and lists one record per CDR3 protein. The top ten clones hold 26% of a sample with about 550,000 distinct CDR3 sequences, about a fifth of them seen once. Sequencing was carried out using blood. These receptors were obtained from a man aged 18 to 30 with Graves' hyperthyroidism. CDR3s leave out the opening cysteine and the closing phenylalanine or tryptophan.

V gene: TRBV6-5; CDR3 protein: ASSSTGDEGQPQH
V gene: TRBV6-5; CDR3 protein: ASRPGQAYGYT
V gene: TRBV20-1; CDR3 protein: SARDQGSLQPQH
V gene: TRBV20-1; CDR3 protein: SARVAVHAYEQY
V gene: TRBV29-1; CDR3 protein: SVVGGPKNIQY
V gene: TRBV20-1; CDR3 protein: SASPTGVGSYEQY
V gene: TRBV6-5; CDR3 protein: ASSYSKGVGTEAF
V gene: TRBV7-8; CDR3 protein: ASSLVGGQAGYT
V gene: TRBV20-1; CDR3 protein: SSPRSSNYGYT
V gene: TRBV28; CDR3 protein: ASRRYPNTEAF
V gene: TRBV15; CDR3 protein: ATNSRRDANTGELF
V gene: TRBV13; CDR3 protein: ASRLAGTSRYTGELF
V gene: TRBV29-1; CDR3 protein: SVEPGQGDGYT
V gene: TRBV6-2/TRBV6-3; CDR3 protein: ASSDAGTGNTEAF
V gene: TRBV30; CDR3 protein: AWSRRGSGNTIY
V gene: TRBV2; CDR3 protein: ASSDIAGWGPETQY
V gene: TRBV28; CDR3 protein: ASSLCRGQGYGYT
V gene: TRBV6-5; CDR3 protein: ASGAAGPLIEQY
V gene: TRBV15; CDR3 protein: ATSRVAPGTTGELF
V gene: TRBV15; CDR3 protein: ATSRDQSNQPQH
V gene: TRBV11-2; CDR3 protein: ASSSPLQVGAF
V gene: TRBV5-1; CDR3 protein: ASSSFSLNTEAF
V gene: TRBV2; CDR3 protein: ASSTGVYPYEQY
V gene: TRBV29-1; CDR3 protein: SVEVGQGGEAF
V gene: TRBV7-9; CDR3 protein: ASSPQEGNTEAF
V gene: TRBV20-1; CDR3 protein: SARPFRGDYGYT
V gene: TRBV6-2/TRBV6-3; CDR3 protein: ASSYFSRVRQRYEQY
V gene: TRBV12-5; CDR3 protein: ASGFDEHTGELF
V gene: TRBV28; CDR3 protein: ASSFVGDTNQPQH
V gene: TRBV4-1; CDR3 protein: ASSQDRSVQETQY
V gene: TRBV2; CDR3 protein: AGSPGAGYEQY
V gene: TRBV3-1; CDR3 protein: ASSPTPGTVSYEQY
V gene: TRBV6-1; CDR3 protein: ASRGLRGEQY
V gene: TRBV6-8; CDR3 protein: ASSYPTQREQY
V gene: TRBV7-2; CDR3 protein: ASSRVRNTDAF
V gene: TRBV9; CDR3 protein: ASSVRPSTDTQY
V gene: TRBV2; CDR3 protein: ASGGTGRYGYT
V gene: TRBV4-2; CDR3 protein: ASSQAPGQEINYGYT
V gene: TRBV12-3/TRBV12-4; CDR3 protein: ASSRQGITEAF
V gene: TRBV19; CDR3 protein: ASNPGGDYGYT
V gene: TRBV27; CDR3 protein: ASSLVRQETQY
V gene: TRBV29-1; CDR3 protein: SATGRTGTEAF
V gene: TRBV28; CDR3 protein: ASSPLLAGGPGETKY
V gene: TRBV6-5; CDR3 protein: ASRYNPDSTYEQY